Below, 9 T cell receptor beta chains from the same sample are listed, as sequenced in a study of neurological immune-mediated disorders. TCRdb passed the 5' RACE reads through MiXCR, listing each CDR3 protein once. The data contain approximately 70,000 distinct CDR3 sequences, around 4.2% of them singletons. Sequencing used PBMCs. These receptors were collected from a man aged 25 to 40 with multiple sclerosis.

This clonotype was recorded at least ten times. This chain's CDR3 is CSADEGRRKEKLFF. The DNA for the CDR3 is TGCAGTGCCGACGAGGGACGTCGGAAGGAAAAACTGTTTTTT. The rearrangement joins TRBV20-1 to TRBJ1-4, with D perhaps matching TRBD1 (5 bases). The germline V and J ends were trimmed by 6 bases and 8 bases, with 19 bases remaining between them. Germline V gene data show CDR1 as DFQATT and CDR2 as SNEGSKA (reference sequence). This CDR3 region has 14 residues.

At least ten counts were recorded for this clonotype. The V call is TRBV5-6, the J call TRBJ2-2, with 7 bases matching TRBD1. Germline V gene sequence: CDR1 SGHDT, CDR2 YYEEEE. The CDR3 totals 14 residues. The V and J ends lost 3 bases and 5 bases, in that order; junction bases with no gene match: 4. This CDR3 is CASSWDSTTGELFF. CDR3 DNA sequence: TGTGCCAGCAGCTGGGACAGCACAACCGGGGAGCTGTTTTTT.

This clonotype was counted many times. V and J are TRBV19 and TRBJ1-1, with D maybe TRBD1 (5 bases). Trimming removed 5 bases at V and 6 bases at J, with 10 bases between. Germline assignment: CDR1 LNHDA and CDR2 SQIVND (reference sequence). The CDR3 spans 12 residues. CDR3 DNA: TGTGCCAGTAGTTCCAGGGTGCCTGAAGCTTTCTTT. It is translated as CASSSRVPEAFF.

Ten or more counts support this clonotype. This chain joins TRBV4-1 and TRBJ2-3, with TRBD2 identical over 12 bases. Germline CDR1 and CDR2: MGHRA and YSYEKL. There are 15 residues in the CDR3. The V gene end was trimmed by 4 bases and the J gene end by 11 bases; junction bases not matched to a gene: 10. CDR3 sequence: CASSPGLAGRKGQYF. Written as DNA, the CDR3 is TGCGCCAGCAGCCCCGGACTAGCGGGGCGCAAGGGGCAGTATTTT.

This clonotype was seen at least ten times. The chain recombines TRBV5-1 with TRBJ2-7, with no clear D. Germline assignment: CDR1 SGHRS and CDR2 YFSETQ. The CDR3 runs to 13 residues. Trimming took off 4 bases at V and 5 bases at J, with 13 bases between the two ends. CDR3 in DNA: TGCGCCAGCAGCGCGTTAGGGAACGACGAGCAGTACTTC. The encoded protein is CASSALGNDEQYF.

In this sample, this clonotype turned up many times. V gene TRBV11-2 combines with J gene TRBJ2-3; weak D call: TRBD2 (7 bases). CDR1 is SGHAT and CDR2 is FQNNGV in the germline V gene. CDR3 size: 18 residues. V was cut by 6 bases and J by 6 bases, with 28 bases left in between. CDR3 bases: TGTGCCAGCAGACACACAAAGGGTTCTGTAGGGGGAGGGGATACGCAGTATTTT. Its translation: CASRHTKGSVGGGDTQYF.

In this sample, this clonotype turned up many times. This chain links TRBV11-2 with TRBJ2-1; 11 nucleotides agree with TRBD2. Germline V gene sequence: CDR1 SGHAT, CDR2 FQNNGV. The CDR3 is 16 residues long. J was trimmed by 6 bases and V by 3 bases; bases with no gene match: 7. CDR3 DNA: TGTGCCAGCAGCTTGGGGGGGACTAGCGGAGGCAATGAGCAGTTCTTC. It translates to CASSLGGTSGGNEQFF.

The sample holds many counts of this clonotype. The chain has TRBV12-3 or TRBV12-4 and TRBJ1-1; D remains unclear. The germline V and J ends were trimmed by 3 bases and 3 bases, with 11 bases remaining between them. The length of the CDR3 is 14 residues. CDR3 in DNA: TGTGCCAGCAGTTTTAGGGCTGACGACACTGAAGCTTTCTTT. Encoded protein: CASSFRADDTEAFF.

This clonotype was detected many times. The rearrangement links TRBV3-1 to TRBJ2-1, with 7 positions matching TRBD2. The CDR3 extends over 16 amino acids. The V gene end was trimmed by 1 base and the J gene end by 3 bases; junction bases not matched to a gene: 6. Germline V gives CDR1 LGHDT, CDR2 YNNKEL (reference sequence). CDR3 coding DNA: TGTGCCAGCAGCCAAGGACTAGCCCTGAACTACAATGAGCAGTTCTTC. Encoded protein: CASSQGLALNYNEQFF.